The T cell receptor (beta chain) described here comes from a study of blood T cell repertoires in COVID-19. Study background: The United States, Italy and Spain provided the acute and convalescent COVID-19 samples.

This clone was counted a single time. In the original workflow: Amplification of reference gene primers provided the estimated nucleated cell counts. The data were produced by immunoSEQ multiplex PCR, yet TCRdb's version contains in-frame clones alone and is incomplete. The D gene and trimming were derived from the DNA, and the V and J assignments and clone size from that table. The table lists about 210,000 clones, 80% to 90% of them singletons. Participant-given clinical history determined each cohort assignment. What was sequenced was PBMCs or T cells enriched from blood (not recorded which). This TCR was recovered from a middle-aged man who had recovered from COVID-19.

The CDR3 loop reads CASSFDRGLGKLFF. The CDR3 DNA reads TGTGCCAGCAGTTTTGACAGGGGTTTAGGGAAACTGTTTTTT. V usage is TRBV27 and J usage is TRBJ1-4; 8 bases align to TRBD1. CDR1 and CDR2 (germline): MNHEY, SMNVEV (reference sequence). This CDR3 region has 14 residues. J was trimmed by 11 bases and V by 3 bases; bases with no gene match: 8.